This T cell receptor (beta chain) was sequenced during a study of T cell changes during pregnancy in multiple sclerosis. This table comes from immunoSEQ multiplex PCR, and its TCRdb copy is limited to in-frame clones, with some not included. In the table there are 65,000 to 90,000 clones, approximately 92% of which are singletons. Trimming removed 0 bases from V and 3 bases from J, with 17 bases in between. This CDR3 is 18 amino acids long. Germline loops: CDR1 SGHTA, CDR2 FQGTGA. The chain carries TRBV7-3 and TRBJ1-4; D is undetermined. The starting material was peripheral blood, obtained in the third trimester of pregnancy. The clonotype was recovered from a female donor in good health, enrolled as a control in a pregnancy study. DNA of the CDR3: TGTGCCAGCAGCTTAACAACATCTCCGGAGGTTGCTAATGAAAAACTGTTTTTT. Translating it yields CASSLTTSPEVANEKLFF.